These 14 T cell receptor beta chains were all obtained from the same sample, sequenced in a study of blood T cell repertoires in COVID-19. The repertoire was sequenced with immunoSEQ multiplex PCR; TCRdb's copy has only in-frame clones and lacks some. The data contain 64,000 or so clones, 70% to 90% of them seen just once; the ten biggest clones take up about 1.1%. Source material: peripheral blood. These receptors were obtained from a man in his forties with acute or convalescent COVID-19.

The J gene is TRBJ1-5, the V gene TRBV2; D is unclear. Germline loops: CDR1 SNHLY, CDR2 FYNNEI. V was pared by 4 bases and J by 0 bases, with 13 bases between. The CDR3 length is 16 residues. The CDR3, as DNA: TGTGCCAGCAGTGTTCAGCCGGGTTTTAGCAATCAGCCCCAGCATTTT. Translating it yields CASSVQPGFSNQPQHF.

V is TRBV2 and J is TRBJ1-1; 10 nucleotides agree with TRBD1. Germline V gene data show CDR1 as SNHLY and CDR2 as FYNNEI. The CDR3 extends over 12 amino acids. V shed 7 bases, J shed 10 bases, and the junction held 6 bases outside the gene matches. CDR3 residues: CASNRDRGGAFF. The CDR3 region has the DNA TGTGCCAGCAATCGGGACAGGGGAGGAGCTTTCTTT.

The DNA of the CDR3 is TGTGCCAGCAGCTGGGGGGGGCCAGCCTTCTCTAGCAATCAGCCCCAGCATTTT. Its protein is CASSWGGPAFSSNQPQHF. The genes are TRBV5-6 and TRBJ1-5; possibly TRBD1 for D (6 bases). This CDR3 spans 18 amino acids. Trimming removed 3 bases from V and 0 bases from J, with 19 bases in between. Per germline, CDR1 SGHDT and CDR2 YYEEEE.

V usage is TRBV7-3 and J usage is TRBJ2-1; the match to TRBD1 covers 7 bases. CDR3 length: 15 residues. The germline V gene has CDR1 SGHTA and CDR2 FQGTGA. The ends lost 4 bases at V and 7 bases at J; junction bases unmatched: 10. CDR3 loop: CASSSTGNKVNEQFF. The CDR3 bases are TGTGCCAGCAGCTCGACAGGGAATAAAGTTAATGAGCAGTTCTTC.

J is TRBJ1-5 and V is TRBV5-1; TRBD1 is a possible D gene (6 bases). Germline CDR1 SGHRS, CDR2 YFSETQ. Trimming removed 4 bases at V and 1 base at J, with 15 bases between. The CDR3 loop spans 16 amino acids. The CDR3 reads CASSPDSFGSNQPQHF. The DNA of the CDR3 is TGCGCCAGCAGCCCGGACAGTTTTGGAAGCAATCAGCCCCAGCATTTT. Together with reference TRBV5-1 and TRBJ1-5, the CDR3 gives the full variable domain: KAGVTQTPRYLIKTRGQQVTLSCSPISGHRSVSWYQQTPGQGLQFLFEYFSETQRNKGNFPGRFSGRQFSNSRSEMNVSTLELGDSALYLCASSPDSFGSNQPQHFGDGTRLSIL.

The V call is TRBV5-1, the J call TRBJ1-3, with D perhaps TRBD1 (6 bases). The germline gives CDR1 SGHRS, CDR2 YFSETQ. V was cut by 6 bases and J by 0 bases, with 10 bases left in between. This CDR3 region has 14 residues. This chain's CDR3 is CASTIGGSGNTIYF. The CDR3 DNA sequence: TGCGCCAGCACCATAGGGGGCTCTGGAAACACCATATATTTT.

The chain recombines TRBV19 with TRBJ1-1; 9 bases agree with TRBD1. The trim removed 5 bases at V and 4 bases at J, leaving 2 bases unmatched. The CDR3 has 13 amino acids. Germline-derived CDR1 and CDR2 are LNHDA and SQIVND (reference sequence). This chain's CDR3 is CASSPTGGTEAFF. CDR3 nucleotide sequence: TGTGCCAGTAGTCCGACAGGGGGCACTGAAGCTTTCTTT.

V is TRBV6-5 and J is TRBJ2-7; D call uncertain. This CDR3 is 12 amino acids long. Germline V gene sequence: CDR1 MNHEY, CDR2 SVGAGI. The germline V and J ends were trimmed by 7 bases and 7 bases, with 14 bases remaining between them. CDR3 in DNA: TGTGCCAGCAATTTCAGGCCTGGTGAGCAGTACTTC. This translates into CASNFRPGEQYF.

The chain is built from TRBV6-5 and TRBJ1-2; the D is unclear. Germline values: CDR1 MNHEY, CDR2 SVGAGI. Trimming removed 4 bases from V and 7 bases from J, with 22 bases in between. The CDR3 length is 16 residues. In nucleotides, the CDR3 is TGTGCCAGCAGTTCCGGACTCTCGGCGTTTACGGGTGGCTACACCTTC. Its translation: CASSSGLSAFTGGYTF.

This rearrangement joins TRBV27 to TRBJ1-5, with TRBD1 matching over 8 bases. Germline CDR1 is MNHEY and CDR2 is SMNVEV (reference sequence). The junction had 5 bases not matched to a gene; V was cut back by 6 bases and J by 4 bases. The CDR3 runs 14 residues. As DNA, the CDR3 is TGTGCCAGCAGGCCACGACAGGGGAATCAGCCCCAGCATTTT. It translates to CASRPRQGNQPQHF.

CDR3 bases: TGTGCCAGCTCACCACAGCAACAGGCAGGAGATACGCAGTATTTT. This encodes CASSPQQQAGDTQYF. The chain links TRBV18 to TRBJ2-3; D is perhaps TRBD1 (5 bases). V lost 1 base and J 5 bases, leaving 13 bases between the germline ends. Germline V CDR1 and CDR2: KGHSH, LQKENI. The CDR3 spans 15 residues. The whole variable domain, remainder taken from reference TRBV18 and TRBJ2-3, is NAGVMQNPRHLVRRRGQEARLRCSPMKGHSHVYWYRQLPEEGLKFMVYLQKENIIDESGMPKERFSAEFPKEGPSILRIQQVVRGDSAAYFCASSPQQQAGDTQYFGPGTRLTVL.

The chain employs TRBV18 and TRBJ1-2; D remains ambiguous. Per the germline V gene, CDR1 is KGHSH and CDR2 is LQKENI. With 0 bases removed from V and 6 bases from J, the gap between germline ends came to 14 bases. The CDR3 is 15 residues long. Here the CDR3 reads CASSPPPPVGDGYTF. The CDR3 DNA follows: TGTGCCAGCTCACCACCACCCCCGGTCGGGGATGGCTACACCTTC.

This chain joins TRBV7-2 and TRBJ1-2; 7 bases fit TRBD1. After removal of 4 bases from V and 6 bases from J, the junction contained 5 bases not matched to a gene. The length of the CDR3 is 13 residues. The germline V gene encodes CDR1 SGHTA and CDR2 FQGNSA. The CDR3 region is CASSSTGVNGYTF. The CDR3 DNA reads TGTGCCAGCAGCTCTACAGGGGTTAATGGCTACACCTTC.

The chain is built from TRBV19 and TRBJ1-2; 8 bases align to TRBD1. Germline CDR1 and CDR2: LNHDA and SQIVND (reference sequence). The CDR3 is 16 amino acids. V was clipped by 7 bases and J by 5 bases; unmatched bases: 15. Here the CDR3 DNA reads TGTGCCAGTAATGGGGGAACGGGACAGGTGTCATATGGCTACACCTTC. Protein sequence: CASNGGTGQVSYGYTF.